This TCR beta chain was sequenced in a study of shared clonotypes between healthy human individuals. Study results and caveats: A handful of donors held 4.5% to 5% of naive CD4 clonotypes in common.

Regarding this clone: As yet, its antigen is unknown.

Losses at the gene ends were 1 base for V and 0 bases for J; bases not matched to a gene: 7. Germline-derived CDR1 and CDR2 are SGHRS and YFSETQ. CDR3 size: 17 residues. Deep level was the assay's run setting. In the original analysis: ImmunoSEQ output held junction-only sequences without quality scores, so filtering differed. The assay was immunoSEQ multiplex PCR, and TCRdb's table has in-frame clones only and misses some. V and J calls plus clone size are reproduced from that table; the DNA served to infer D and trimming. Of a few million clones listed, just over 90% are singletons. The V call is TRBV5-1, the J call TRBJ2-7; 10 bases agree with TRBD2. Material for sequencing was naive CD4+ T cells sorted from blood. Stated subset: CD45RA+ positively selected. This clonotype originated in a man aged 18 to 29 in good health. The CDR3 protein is CASSLSSGRKSSYEQYF. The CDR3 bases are TGCGCCAGCAGCTTGTCTAGCGGGAGAAAGAGCTCCTACGAGCAGTACTTC.